Listed here are 25 T cell receptor beta chains from one sample, sequenced in a study of T cell responses to AZD1222 COVID-19 vaccine. Sequencing was performed with immunoSEQ multiplex PCR; in TCRdb, only in-frame clones are kept and a portion is missing. This table has about 200,000 clones, roughly 92% appearing once. Sequenced here: peripheral blood, sampled 28 days after the second AZD1222 dose. These TCRs come from an adult who received the AZD1222 COVID-19 vaccine.

This sequence joins TRBV14 and TRBJ1-1; maybe TRBD1 (5 bases). Trimming left V 1 base short and J 0 bases short, with 15 bases between. The germline V gene encodes CDR1 SGHDN and CDR2 FVKESK. The CDR3 length is 17 residues. The CDR3 region is CASSQGPRVLVNTEAFF. CDR3 coding DNA: TGTGCCAGCAGCCAAGGCCCCAGGGTATTGGTGAACACTGAAGCTTTCTTT. The entire variable domain, with the rest obtained from reference TRBV14 and TRBJ1-1, is as follows: EAGVTQFPSHSVIEKGQTVTLRCDPISGHDNLYWYRRVMGKEIKFLLHFVKESKQDESGMPNNRFLAERTGGTYSTLKVQPAELEDSGVYFCASSQGPRVLVNTEAFFGQGTRLTVV.

The chain couples TRBV3-1 (or the pseudogene TRBV3-2) to TRBJ2-7; D remains ambiguous. This CDR3 is built from 15 residues. Germline V gene sequence: CDR1 LGHDT, CDR2 YNNKEL (reference sequence). Trimming removed 1 base at V and 2 bases at J, with 12 bases between. The CDR3 bases are TGTGCCAGCAGCCAAGGATTAGCCCTAACCTACGAGCAGTACTTC. This codes for CASSQGLALTYEQYF.

The chain joins TRBV30 to TRBJ2-7; the match to TRBD1 covers 7 bases. Losses at the gene ends were 3 bases for V and 3 bases for J; bases not matched to a gene: 5. CDR3 size: 13 residues. Germline-derived CDR1 and CDR2 are GTSNPN and SVGIG (reference sequence). CDR3 coding DNA: TGTGCCTGGAGCACCCGACAGGGCTACGAGCAGTACTTC. This codes for CAWSTRQGYEQYF.

The CDR3 DNA reads TGTGCCAGCAGCGTAGCGGGGGCTGACACTGAAGCTTTCTTT. Translating gives CASSVAGADTEAFF. This chain uses TRBV9 with TRBJ1-1; tentatively, D is TRBD1 (6 bases). V was clipped by 0 bases and J by 3 bases, with 9 bases between them. The CDR3 extends over 14 amino acids. CDR1 and CDR2 (germline): SGDLS, YYNGEE.

The gene calls are TRBV11-2 and TRBJ2-3; TRBD1 matches at 9 bases. V was pared by 3 bases and J by 1 base, with 11 bases of the junction left unmatched. The CDR3 spans 18 residues. Germline-derived CDR1 and CDR2 are SGHAT and FQNNGV. The CDR3 sequence: CASSLTGGLVRGTDTQYF. Here the CDR3 DNA reads TGTGCCAGCAGCTTGACAGGGGGTCTAGTAAGGGGCACAGATACGCAGTATTTT.

The V gene is TRBV3-1 (or the pseudogene TRBV3-2), the J gene TRBJ1-3; D is possibly TRBD1 (6 bases). V was pared by 2 bases and J by 3 bases, with 11 bases between. Germline loops: CDR1 LGHDT, CDR2 YNNKEL (reference sequence). This CDR3 is built from 15 residues. CDR3 sequence reads: CASSQSGTLGNTIYF. As DNA, the CDR3 is TGTGCCAGCAGCCAATCCGGGACACTTGGAAACACCATATATTTT.

This chain uses TRBV7-9 with TRBJ2-7; no firm D call. CDR1 and CDR2 (germline): SEHNR, FQNEAQ (reference sequence). CDR3 length: 11 residues. V lost 5 bases to trimming and J lost 6 bases, with 8 bases between them. The DNA for the CDR3 is TGTGCCAGCAGCCCGTTAGCCGAGCAGTACTTC. Its protein is CASSPLAEQYF. The whole variable domain, filled in from reference TRBV7-9 and TRBJ2-7, reads DTGVSQNPRHKITKRGQNVTFRCDPISEHNRLYWYRQTLGQGPEFLTYFQNEAQLEKSRLLSDRFSAERPKGSFSTLEIQRTEQGDSAMYLCASSPLAEQYFGPGTRLTVT.

In regard to this clone: The junction does not match germline at one end; this may be a read error. The J gene is TRBJ2-1, the V gene TRBV28; the match to TRBD2 covers 9 bases. The V gene's germline CDR1 is MDHEN and CDR2 SYDVKM. The CDR3 is 15 residues long. CDR3 sequence: CASILAGALGNEQFF. DNA of the CDR3: TGTGCCAGCATTTTAGCGGGAGCCCTAGGGAATGAGCAGTTCTTC. The complete variable domain, with remaining parts taken from reference TRBV28 and TRBJ2-1, reads DVKVTQSSRYLVKRTGEKVFLECVQDMDHENMFWYRQDPGLGLRLIYFSYDVKMKEKGDIPEGYSVSREKKERFSLILESASTNQTSMYLCASILAGALGNEQFFGPGTRLTVL.

The chain is built from TRBV10-3 and TRBJ1-3; D ambiguous. Germline CDR1 and CDR2: ENHRY and SYGVKD. V shed 11 bases and J shed 0 bases, with 20 bases lying between them. The CDR3 contains 16 residues. DNA of the CDR3: TGTGCCGTCCAGGCAAGGAGCCTAAGCTCTGGAAACACCATATATTTT. This gives the protein CAVQARSLSSGNTIYF.

The chain combines TRBV27 with TRBJ2-7; 8 bases are shared with TRBD2. In germline, CDR1 is MNHEY, CDR2 SMNVEV (reference sequence). The J segment lost 3 bases and the V segment lost 3 bases, leaving 1 base of the junction unmatched. This CDR3 region has 13 residues. The CDR3 DNA is TGTGCCAGCAGTTTTAGCGGGATCTACGAGCAGTACTTC. This encodes CASSFSGIYEQYF.

This sequence joins TRBV29-1 and TRBJ1-2; the D gene is possibly TRBD1 (5 bases). Trimming shortened V by 3 bases and J by 0 bases, and 17 bases separated the two germline ends. In germline, CDR1 is SQVTM, CDR2 ANQGSEA. This CDR3 contains 16 residues. CDR3 coding DNA: TGCAGCGTTGACTTAGGGAGAGGGGAGGCTAACTATGGCTACACCTTC. The encoded protein is CSVDLGRGEANYGYTF.

This clone has only a few counts. The rearrangement uses TRBV10-3 and TRBJ2-1, with TRBD2 matching over 7 bases. The CDR3 extends over 11 amino acids. Losses at the gene ends were 3 bases for V and 15 bases for J; bases not matched to a gene: 5. Germline values: CDR1 ENHRY, CDR2 SYGVKD. For the CDR3, the DNA is TGTGCCATCAGTGAACTAGCGTTCATGTTCTTC. Protein: CAISELAFMFF.

This chain connects TRBV4-3 to TRBJ1-2; possible D gene TRBD1, 5 bases. The germline V and J ends were trimmed by 0 bases and 6 bases, with 8 bases remaining between them. The germline gives CDR1 LGHNA, CDR2 YSLEER. CDR3 length: 13 residues. Here the CDR3 DNA reads TGCGCCAGCAGCCAAGACAGGGTGGATGGCTACACCTTC. Translated, it gives CASSQDRVDGYTF.

V and J are TRBV9 and TRBJ2-1; TRBD2 aligns across 10 bases. Unmatched junction bases numbered 5, after V lost 5 bases and J lost 6 bases. CDR3 length equals 14 residues. Looked up from germline, CDR1 is SGDLS and CDR2 is YYNGEE. The CDR3 spells CASSTGTSVNEQFF. The CDR3 DNA sequence: TGTGCCAGCAGTACCGGGACTAGCGTCAATGAGCAGTTCTTC.

The chain employs TRBV24-1 and TRBJ1-2; D may be TRBD1 (5 bases). The CDR3 has 13 amino acids. With 9 bases removed from V and 5 bases from J, the gap between germline ends came to 15 bases. In germline, CDR1 is KGHDR, CDR2 SFDVKD. CDR3 sequence reads: CATSAGRGYGYTF. CDR3 sequence (DNA): TGTGCCACCTCCGCCGGAAGGGGTTATGGCTACACCTTC.

This chain joins TRBV4-1 and TRBJ2-7, with 9 bases that match TRBD1. Germline CDR1 MGHRA, CDR2 YSYEKL. The CDR3 is 15 residues long. Trimming took 3 bases from V and 3 from J; bases not matched to a gene: 6. The CDR3 is CASSQQQGAIYEQYF. CDR3 DNA sequence: TGCGCCAGCAGCCAGCAACAGGGGGCGATCTACGAGCAGTACTTC.

In regard to this clone: Other DNA sequences in this specimen translate into the identical CDR3. The chain has TRBV7-9 and TRBJ1-1; D is unresolved. Trimming shortened V by 3 bases and J by 1 base, and 9 bases separated the two germline ends. Germline V gene sequence: CDR1 SEHNR, CDR2 FQNEAQ (reference sequence). The CDR3 contains 14 residues. CDR3 DNA sequence: TGTGCCAGCAGCTTCGGAACAGCGAACACTGAAGCTTTCTTT. It specifies CASSFGTANTEAFF.

This chain joins TRBV7-3 and TRBJ2-1, with 7 bases that match TRBD2. CDR3 length: 15 residues. Losses at the gene ends were 0 bases for V and 6 bases for J; bases not matched to a gene: 5. Germline values: CDR1 SGHTA, CDR2 FQGTGA. In nucleotides, the CDR3 is TGTGCCAGCAGCTTAACTTCGGGAGGAACCAATGAGCAGTTCTTC. Translated, it gives CASSLTSGGTNEQFF. The variable domain in full, completed from reference TRBV7-3 and TRBJ2-1, reads GAGVSQTPSNKVTEKGKYVELRCDPISGHTALYWYRQSLGQGPEFLIYFQGTGAADDSGLPNDRFFAVRPEGSVSTLKIQRTERGDSAVYLCASSLTSGGTNEQFFGPGTRLTVL.

This clone was observed a single time. The chain has TRBV19 and TRBJ1-1; D remains ambiguous. The CDR3 length is 14 residues. Germline V lookup: CDR1 LNHDA, CDR2 SQIVND (reference sequence). V was cut by 3 bases and J by 4 bases, with 12 bases left in between. The chain's CDR3 is CASSIALWGTEAFF. CDR3 sequence (DNA): TGTGCCAGTAGTATCGCACTCTGGGGCACTGAAGCTTTCTTT.

The chain uses TRBV6-4 and TRBJ2-4, with 9 nucleotides matching TRBD2. J gave up 0 bases and V 0 bases, and 12 bases lay outside the gene matches. CDR1 is MRHNA and CDR2 is SNTAGT in the germline V gene. The CDR3 covers 20 residues. The CDR3 sequence: CASSDSLAGRVHLAKNIQYF. In DNA, the CDR3 is TGTGCCAGCAGTGACTCTCTAGCGGGGAGGGTCCATCTAGCCAAAAACATTCAGTACTTC.

This chain connects TRBV7-3 to TRBJ1-2, with 7 bases fitting TRBD1. This CDR3 has 15 residues. Trimming removed 0 bases from V and 6 bases from J; junction bases left unmatched: 7. Per germline, CDR1 SGHTA and CDR2 FQGTGA. The chain's CDR3 is CASSLTRDSFDGYTF. The CDR3 DNA reads as TGTGCCAGCAGCTTAACCCGGGACAGCTTCGATGGCTACACCTTC.

The V gene is TRBV18, the J gene TRBJ2-7; D is undetermined. Germline assignment: CDR1 KGHSH and CDR2 LQKENI. This CDR3 region has 12 residues. V was trimmed by 6 bases and J by 0 bases, leaving 6 bases between them. CDR3 nucleotide sequence: TGTGCCAGCTCCCCCAGCTCCTACGAGCAGTACTTC. As protein: CASSPSSYEQYF.

The chain couples TRBV30 to TRBJ2-7; 12 nucleotides match TRBD2. V trimming: 3 bases; J trimming: 1 base; junction bases outside the gene matches: 1. CDR1 is GTSNPN, CDR2 SVGIG, per germline (reference sequence). CDR3 length equals 14 residues. The CDR3 region has the DNA TGTGCCTGGAGGACTAGCGGGAGTTCCTACGAGCAGTACTTC. Translation: CAWRTSGSSYEQYF. Combining the CDR3 with reference TRBV30 and TRBJ2-7 gives the whole variable domain SQTIHQWPATLVQPVGSPLSLECTVEGTSNPNLYWYRQAAGRGLQLLFYSVGIGQISSEVPQNLSASRPQDRQFILSSKKLLLSDSGFYLCAWRTSGSSYEQYFGPGTRLTVT.

The J gene is TRBJ2-3, the V gene TRBV2; 10 bases align to TRBD2. Germline V gene sequence: CDR1 SNHLY, CDR2 FYNNEI. This CDR3 region has 16 residues. The V segment lost 2 bases and the J segment 2 bases; nucleotides outside the gene matches: 4. The CDR3 bases are TGTGCCAGCAGTGAAAGAGCGGGGGGGGACACAGATACGCAGTATTTT. Residues: CASSERAGGDTDTQYF.

This clone has only one observation. The rearrangement uses TRBV18 and TRBJ2-3; TRBD2 matches at 8 bases. The junction had 13 bases not matched to a gene; V was cut back by 2 bases and J by 0 bases. The CDR3 is made up of 19 amino acids. From germline, CDR1 is KGHSH and CDR2 LQKENI. The CDR3 DNA reads TGTGCCAGCTCACCAGGGTCCCCTTTAGCGGGGTCTAGCACAGATACGCAGTATTTT. It is translated as CASSPGSPLAGSSTDTQYF.